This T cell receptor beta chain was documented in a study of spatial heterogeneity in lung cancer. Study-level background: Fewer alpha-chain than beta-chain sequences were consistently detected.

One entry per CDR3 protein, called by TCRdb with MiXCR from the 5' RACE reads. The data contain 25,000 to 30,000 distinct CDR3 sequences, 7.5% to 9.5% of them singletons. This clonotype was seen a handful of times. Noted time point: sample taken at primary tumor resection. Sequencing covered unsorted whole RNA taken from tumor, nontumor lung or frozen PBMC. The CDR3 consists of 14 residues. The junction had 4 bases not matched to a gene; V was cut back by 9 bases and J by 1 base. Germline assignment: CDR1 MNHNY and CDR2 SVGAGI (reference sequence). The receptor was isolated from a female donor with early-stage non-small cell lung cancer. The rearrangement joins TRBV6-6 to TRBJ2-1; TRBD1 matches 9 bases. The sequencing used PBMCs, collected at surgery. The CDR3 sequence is CASQQGASYNEQFF. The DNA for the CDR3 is TGTGCCAGTCAACAGGGGGCGTCCTACAATGAGCAGTTCTTC.